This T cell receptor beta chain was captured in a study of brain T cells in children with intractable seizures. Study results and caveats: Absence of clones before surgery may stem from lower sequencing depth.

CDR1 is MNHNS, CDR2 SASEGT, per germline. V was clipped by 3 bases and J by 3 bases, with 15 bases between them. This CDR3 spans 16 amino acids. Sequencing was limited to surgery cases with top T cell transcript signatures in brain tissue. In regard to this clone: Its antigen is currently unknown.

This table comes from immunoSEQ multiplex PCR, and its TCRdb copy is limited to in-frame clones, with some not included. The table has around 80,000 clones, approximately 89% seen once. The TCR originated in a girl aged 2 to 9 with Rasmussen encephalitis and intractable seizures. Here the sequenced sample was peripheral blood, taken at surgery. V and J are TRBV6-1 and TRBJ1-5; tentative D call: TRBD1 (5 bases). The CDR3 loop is CASSDVGARTNQPQHF. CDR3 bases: TGTGCCAGCAGTGACGTCGGGGCGCGGACCAATCAGCCCCAGCATTTT.